These T cell receptor beta chains were read from a single sample in a study of cytomegalovirus exposure and HLA in healthy donors. Generated by immunoSEQ multiplex PCR, the TCRdb table keeps only in-frame clones and is missing some. The sample lists 150,000 to 200,000 clones, approximately 86% occurring once. Sequenced sample: PBMCs. The receptor set was obtained from a woman aged 18 to 35 in good health and CMV-seronegative. CDR3s include the opening cysteine and the closing phenylalanine or tryptophan. The D gene is left open where the match is weak. Some rows have no size entry. The others give once, few or many, or a class for an expanded clone.

d_gene: TRBD1
abundance: -
v_gene: TRBV6-4
j_gene: TRBJ2-5
CDR3nt: TGTGCCAGCAGTGACTCACCGGGACAGGGGAAAGAGACCCAGTACTTC
CDR3aa: CASSDSPGQGKETQYF

d_gene: -
abundance: once
v_gene: TRBV7-9
j_gene: TRBJ2-7
CDR3nt: TGTGCCAGCAGCGCCCCCGGGTTTGCCTACGAGCAGTACTTC
CDR3aa: CASSAPGFAYEQYF

d_gene: TRBD1
abundance: -
v_gene: TRBV6-5
j_gene: TRBJ2-1
CDR3nt: TGTGCCAGCAGTTACGCACAGGGGAGGCAGTTCTTC
CDR3aa: CASSYAQGRQFF

d_gene: TRBD1
abundance: -
v_gene: TRBV6-5
j_gene: TRBJ2-7
CDR3nt: TGTGCCTGCCGGGACAGAAGCTACGAGCAGTACTTC
CDR3aa: CACRDRSYEQYF

d_gene: TRBD1
abundance: few
v_gene: TRBV7-2
j_gene: TRBJ1-2
CDR3nt: TGTGCCAGCAGCCTCGACAGGGGGCGCTTGGAAGGCTACACCTTC
CDR3aa: CASSLDRGRLEGYTF

d_gene: -
abundance: -
v_gene: TRBV18
j_gene: TRBJ1-4
CDR3nt: TGTGCCAGCTCACCCCCTCCGGGTGCAACTAATGAAAAACTGTTTTTT
CDR3aa: CASSPPPGATNEKLFF

d_gene: -
abundance: -
v_gene: TRBV9
j_gene: TRBJ1-5
CDR3nt: TGTGCCAGCAGCGTAGGAAGGGAGGCTCAGCCCCAGCATTTT
CDR3aa: CASSVGREAQPQHF

d_gene: TRBD1
abundance: -
v_gene: TRBV5-6
j_gene: TRBJ1-4
CDR3nt: TGTGCCAGCAGCTTTACGACAGGGGGGAGTGAAAAACTGTTTTTT
CDR3aa: CASSFTTGGSEKLFF

d_gene: TRBD2
abundance: -
v_gene: TRBV5-4
j_gene: TRBJ2-1
CDR3nt: TGTGCCAGCAGCTTGGCCCGACTAGCGGGTAATGATGAGCAGTTCTTC
CDR3aa: CASSLARLAGNDEQFF

d_gene: -
abundance: -
v_gene: TRBV7-8
j_gene: TRBJ1-2
CDR3nt: TGTGCCAGCAGCTCCCTAGGAGGCTACACCTTC
CDR3aa: CASSSLGGYTF

d_gene: -
abundance: -
v_gene: TRBV11-2
j_gene: TRBJ2-7
CDR3nt: TGTGCCAGCAGCGGTACAGGTCACCCCTACGAGCAGTACTTC
CDR3aa: CASSGTGHPYEQYF

d_gene: -
abundance: -
v_gene: TRBV6-1
j_gene: TRBJ2-3
CDR3nt: TGTGCCAGCAGTGACGGGCGGGGTTACACAGATACGCAGTATTTT
CDR3aa: CASSDGRGYTDTQYF

d_gene: TRBD1
abundance: few
v_gene: TRBV19
j_gene: TRBJ1-2
CDR3nt: TGTGCCAGTAGTATACCGGACAGGGGGAACTATGGCTACACCTTC
CDR3aa: CASSIPDRGNYGYTF

d_gene: -
abundance: once
v_gene: TRBV6-4
j_gene: TRBJ2-2
CDR3nt: TGTGCCAGCAGGACAGCAGTGAACACCGGGGAGCTGTTTTTT
CDR3aa: CASRTAVNTGELFF

d_gene: TRBD2
abundance: -
v_gene: TRBV5-6
j_gene: TRBJ2-1
CDR3nt: TGTGCCAGCAGCTTGTCCAGCGGGGGTTACAATGAGCAGTTCTTC
CDR3aa: CASSLSSGGYNEQFF

d_gene: -
abundance: -
v_gene: TRBV19
j_gene: TRBJ1-1
CDR3nt: TGTGCCAGTAGTTGGGAGGGAAGTACTGAAGCTTTCTTT
CDR3aa: CASSWEGSTEAFF

d_gene: -
abundance: -
v_gene: TRBV5-1
j_gene: TRBJ2-3
CDR3nt: TGCGCCAGCAGCTTGGTACGAGGCACGCAGTATTTT
CDR3aa: CASSLVRGTQYF

d_gene: -
abundance: -
v_gene: TRBV6-1
j_gene: TRBJ1-4
CDR3nt: TGTGCCAGCAGTGAAGGGAGGGTTAATGAAAAACTGTTTTTT
CDR3aa: CASSEGRVNEKLFF

d_gene: -
abundance: once
v_gene: TRBV18
j_gene: TRBJ2-2
CDR3nt: TGTGCCAGCTCACGGCAACCCACCGGGGAGCTGTTTTTT
CDR3aa: CASSRQPTGELFF

d_gene: TRBD1
abundance: -
v_gene: TRBV13
j_gene: TRBJ1-1
CDR3nt: TGTGCCAGCAGCCTAGAAGGGGACAGACCTGAAGCTTTCTTT
CDR3aa: CASSLEGDRPEAFF

d_gene: TRBD1
abundance: -
v_gene: TRBV5-1
j_gene: TRBJ2-7
CDR3nt: TGCGCCAGCAGCTTGGCGGTGCAGGGGGAGTCCTACGAGCAGTACTTC
CDR3aa: CASSLAVQGESYEQYF

d_gene: -
abundance: -
v_gene: TRBV7-3
j_gene: TRBJ2-1
CDR3nt: TGTGCCAGCAGCTCCGACTCTAGCTCCTACAATGAGCAGTTCTTC
CDR3aa: CASSSDSSSYNEQFF

d_gene: TRBD2
abundance: -
v_gene: TRBV7-6
j_gene: TRBJ2-7
CDR3nt: TGTGCCAGCAGCTTAGTAGGGCAGGGGGGACTAGCGGGAGCCCACGAGCAGTACTTC
CDR3aa: CASSLVGQGGLAGAHEQYF

d_gene: TRBD1
abundance: -
v_gene: TRBV7-9
j_gene: TRBJ2-7
CDR3nt: TGTGCCAGCAGCTACGGACAGGGTTCCTACGAGCAGTACTTC
CDR3aa: CASSYGQGSYEQYF

d_gene: -
abundance: -
v_gene: TRBV2
j_gene: TRBJ2-7
CDR3nt: TGTGCCAGCAGTGAAGTAACGGCAGGGGCCACCTACGAGCAGTACTTC
CDR3aa: CASSEVTAGATYEQYF

d_gene: -
abundance: -
v_gene: TRBV6-6
j_gene: TRBJ2-7
CDR3nt: TGTGCCAGCAACCCAGGGGCCTACGAGCAGTACTTC
CDR3aa: CASNPGAYEQYF

d_gene: TRBD1
abundance: -
v_gene: TRBV5-8
j_gene: TRBJ1-5
CDR3nt: TGTGCCAGCAGACGGGACAGTGACCAGCCCCAGCATTTT
CDR3aa: CASRRDSDQPQHF

d_gene: -
abundance: -
v_gene: TRBV4-3
j_gene: TRBJ2-7
CDR3nt: TGCGCCAGCAGCCACGGGAGATCCTACGAGCAGTACTTC
CDR3aa: CASSHGRSYEQYF

d_gene: TRBD2
abundance: -
v_gene: TRBV10-3
j_gene: TRBJ2-2
CDR3nt: TGTGCCATCAGTGCTAGCGGGAAAGGGACCGGGGAGCTGTTTTTT
CDR3aa: CAISASGKGTGELFF

d_gene: -
abundance: -
v_gene: TRBV5-1
j_gene: TRBJ2-5
CDR3nt: TGCGCCAGCAGCTTTAACCTAGCCCCCGGAGAGACCCAGTACTTC
CDR3aa: CASSFNLAPGETQYF

d_gene: TRBD2
abundance: -
v_gene: TRBV5-1
j_gene: TRBJ2-1
CDR3nt: TGCGCCAGCAGCTTACTAGGACTAGCGGGAGATAGCTCCTACAATGAGCAGTTCTTC
CDR3aa: CASSLLGLAGDSSYNEQFF

d_gene: -
abundance: -
v_gene: TRBV5-6
j_gene: TRBJ1-6
CDR3nt: TGTGCCAGCAGTACCTTGAGGAAGGGGCACGATTCACCCCTCCACTTT
CDR3aa: CASSTLRKGHDSPLHF

d_gene: -
abundance: -
v_gene: TRBV5-1
j_gene: TRBJ2-7
CDR3nt: TGCGCCAGCAGCTTAAGAGGGGGGGCGGCCTACGAGCAGTACTTC
CDR3aa: CASSLRGGAAYEQYF

d_gene: -
abundance: -
v_gene: TRBV9
j_gene: TRBJ2-3
CDR3nt: TGTGCCAGCAGCCCAACCGGGACACCTTCCACAGATACGCAGTATTTT
CDR3aa: CASSPTGTPSTDTQYF

d_gene: -
abundance: -
v_gene: TRBV27
j_gene: TRBJ1-5
CDR3nt: TGTGCCAGCAGTTTACGAGGTAGGGGAGGGCATAGCAATCAGCCCCAGCATTTT
CDR3aa: CASSLRGRGGHSNQPQHF

d_gene: -
abundance: few
v_gene: TRBV10-1
j_gene: TRBJ1-2
CDR3nt: TGCGCCAGCAGTGAGTCGGGGGGCTATGGCTACACCTTC
CDR3aa: CASSESGGYGYTF

d_gene: TRBD1
abundance: -
v_gene: TRBV7-9
j_gene: TRBJ1-1
CDR3nt: TGTGCCAGCAGCCCTGACAGGGGCCTGGGGAGGACTGAAGCTTTCTTT
CDR3aa: CASSPDRGLGRTEAFF